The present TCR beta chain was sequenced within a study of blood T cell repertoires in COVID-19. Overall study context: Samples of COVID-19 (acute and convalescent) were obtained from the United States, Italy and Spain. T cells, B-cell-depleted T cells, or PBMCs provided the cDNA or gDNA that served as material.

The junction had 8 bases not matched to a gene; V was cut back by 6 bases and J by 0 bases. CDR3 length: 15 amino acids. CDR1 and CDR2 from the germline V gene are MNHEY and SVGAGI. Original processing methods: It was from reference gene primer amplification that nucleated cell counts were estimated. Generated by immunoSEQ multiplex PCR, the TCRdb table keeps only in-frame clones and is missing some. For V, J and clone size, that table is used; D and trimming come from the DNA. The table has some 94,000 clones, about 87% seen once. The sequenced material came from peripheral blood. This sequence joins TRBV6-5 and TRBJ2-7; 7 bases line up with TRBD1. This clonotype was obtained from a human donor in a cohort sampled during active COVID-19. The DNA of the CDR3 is TGTGCCAGCAGAAAAGACAGGGCACCCTCCTACGAGCAGTACTTC. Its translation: CASRKDRAPSYEQYF.